These T cell receptor beta chains were read from a single sample in a study of T cells in Graves' hyperthyroidism and ophthalmopathy. TCRdb recomputed calls from the multiplex PCR reads with MiXCR, one row per CDR3 protein. The data hold 660,000 or so distinct CDR3 sequences, with about a fifth observed a single time. Sequenced material: blood. The origin of the receptors is a man aged 25-40 years with Graves' ophthalmopathy. Both conserved end residues are part of each CDR3. A D gene is named only where the DNA matches it firmly. Clone size is given for some rows only: seen once, a few or many times, or a class if the clone is expanded.

J gene: TRBJ2-7
D gene: -
clone size: -
V gene: TRBV28
CDR3 protein: CASSSRGTASEEQYF
CDR3 DNA: TGTGCCAGCAGTTCCCGCGGGACAGCCTCGGAAGAGCAGTACTTC

J gene: TRBJ2-1
D gene: TRBD2
clone size: many
V gene: TRBV30
CDR3 protein: CAWSSGRRMWNEQFF
CDR3 DNA: TGTGCCTGGAGCAGCGGGAGAAGGATGTGGAATGAGCAGTTCTTC

J gene: TRBJ2-1
D gene: TRBD2
clone size: -
V gene: TRBV2
CDR3 protein: CASIRGGQNEQFF
CDR3 DNA: TGTGCCAGCATTCGGGGGGGGCAAAATGAGCAGTTCTTC

J gene: TRBJ1-1
D gene: -
clone size: -
V gene: TRBV3-1
CDR3 protein: CASSQARALGAFF
CDR3 DNA: TGTGCCAGCAGCCAAGCTCGGGCGCTGGGGGCTTTCTTT

J gene: TRBJ2-1
D gene: -
clone size: -
V gene: TRBV10-3
CDR3 protein: CAITPLASASYNEQFF
CDR3 DNA: TGTGCCATCACCCCCCTAGCGTCCGCCTCCTACAATGAGCAGTTCTTC

J gene: TRBJ2-7
D gene: -
clone size: few
V gene: TRBV20-1
CDR3 protein: CSALTDAYEQYF
CDR3 DNA: TGCAGTGCTCTTACGGATGCCTACGAGCAGTACTTC

J gene: TRBJ1-6
D gene: -
clone size: few
V gene: TRBV28
CDR3 protein: CASSLAGQTNNSPLHF
CDR3 DNA: TGTGCCAGCAGTTTAGCGGGGCAGACCAATAATTCACCCCTCCACTTT

J gene: TRBJ2-7
D gene: -
clone size: -
V gene: TRBV27
CDR3 protein: CASTTPGRAGAEQYF
CDR3 DNA: TGTGCCAGCACCACACCCGGCAGGGCGGGGGCCGAGCAGTACTTC

J gene: TRBJ1-6
D gene: TRBD1
clone size: few
V gene: TRBV4-3
CDR3 protein: CASSHWTGVNSPLHF
CDR3 DNA: TGCGCCAGCAGCCACTGGACAGGCGTGAATTCACCCCTCCACTTT

J gene: TRBJ2-1
D gene: -
clone size: few
V gene: TRBV7-9
CDR3 protein: CASSFGHEQFF
CDR3 DNA: TGTGCCAGCAGCTTTGGCCATGAGCAGTTCTTC

J gene: TRBJ2-3
D gene: TRBD2
clone size: few
V gene: TRBV6-2/TRBV6-3
CDR3 protein: CASSYLTSGRPHTQYF
CDR3 DNA: TGTGCCAGCAGTTACCTGACTAGCGGGAGACCTCATACGCAGTATTTT

J gene: TRBJ2-4
D gene: -
clone size: -
V gene: TRBV20-1
CDR3 protein: CSAAQGWLDIQYF
CDR3 DNA: TGCAGTGCCGCACAGGGATGGTTAGACATTCAGTACTTC

J gene: TRBJ1-1
D gene: -
clone size: -
V gene: TRBV20-1
CDR3 protein: CSARDWVENTEAFF
CDR3 DNA: TGCAGTGCTAGAGATTGGGTGGAGAACACTGAAGCTTTCTTT

J gene: TRBJ1-5
D gene: -
clone size: few
V gene: TRBV6-1
CDR3 protein: CASSSREGNQPQHF
CDR3 DNA: TGTGCCAGCAGCTCGAGGGAGGGCAATCAGCCCCAGCATTTT

J gene: TRBJ1-5
D gene: TRBD1
clone size: -
V gene: TRBV24-1
CDR3 protein: CATSRQGAGQPQHF
CDR3 DNA: TGTGCCACCAGTCGACAGGGGGCTGGTCAGCCCCAGCATTTT

J gene: TRBJ2-3
D gene: TRBD2
clone size: -
V gene: TRBV6-1
CDR3 protein: CASRGLAGSRRGTDTQYF
CDR3 DNA: TGTGCCAGCAGGGGACTAGCGGGATCGAGGAGGGGCACAGATACGCAGTATTTT

J gene: TRBJ1-2
D gene: -
clone size: -
V gene: TRBV28
CDR3 protein: CASSSLLGGYTF
CDR3 DNA: TGTGCCAGCAGTTCTTTGTTGGGAGGCTACACCTTC

J gene: TRBJ2-3
D gene: -
clone size: many
V gene: TRBV6-1
CDR3 protein: CASSSISTRDLDTQYF
CDR3 DNA: TGTGCCAGCAGTTCCATATCGACCCGAGATTTGGATACGCAGTATTTT

J gene: TRBJ2-1
D gene: TRBD2
clone size: many
V gene: TRBV5-1
CDR3 protein: CASSLAAGVNEQFF
CDR3 DNA: TGCGCCAGCAGCTTGGCTGCGGGGGTCAATGAGCAGTTCTTC

J gene: TRBJ2-7
D gene: TRBD1
clone size: many
V gene: TRBV7-9
CDR3 protein: CASSRDSNYEQYF
CDR3 DNA: TGTGCCAGCAGCCGGGACAGCAACTACGAGCAGTACTTC

J gene: TRBJ2-2
D gene: -
clone size: many
V gene: TRBV28
CDR3 protein: CASSLYGELFF
CDR3 DNA: TGTGCCAGCAGTTTGTACGGGGAGCTGTTTTTT

J gene: TRBJ1-3
D gene: -
clone size: -
V gene: TRBV10-3
CDR3 protein: CAISEGPGRGEGNTIYF
CDR3 DNA: TGTGCCATCAGTGAGGGTCCCGGCAGGGGCGAAGGAAACACCATATATTTT

J gene: TRBJ2-1
D gene: TRBD2
clone size: -
V gene: TRBV7-9
CDR3 protein: CASSLISGMGQFF
CDR3 DNA: TGTGCCAGCAGCTTAATAAGCGGGATGGGGCAGTTCTTC

J gene: TRBJ2-7
D gene: TRBD1
clone size: many
V gene: TRBV20-1
CDR3 protein: CSARDASTGLTNEQYF
CDR3 DNA: TGCAGTGCTAGAGATGCATCGACAGGGCTCACCAACGAGCAGTACTTC

J gene: TRBJ2-4
D gene: TRBD2
clone size: -
V gene: TRBV29-1
CDR3 protein: CSARLAGGTKNIQYF
CDR3 DNA: TGCAGCGCCCGACTAGCGGGAGGGACAAAAAACATTCAGTACTTC

J gene: TRBJ2-2
D gene: -
clone size: -
V gene: TRBV7-9
CDR3 protein: CASSIQGFPGELFF
CDR3 DNA: TGTGCCAGCAGCATACAGGGTTTCCCCGGGGAGCTGTTTTTT

J gene: TRBJ1-4
D gene: -
clone size: few
V gene: TRBV28
CDR3 protein: CASKGVEEKLFF
CDR3 DNA: TGTGCCAGCAAAGGGGTCGAGGAAAAACTGTTTTTT

J gene: TRBJ2-1
D gene: TRBD2
clone size: few
V gene: TRBV11-2
CDR3 protein: CASSLASFRTRYNEQFF
CDR3 DNA: TGTGCCAGCAGCTTAGCATCTTTCAGGACTAGGTACAATGAGCAGTTCTTC

J gene: TRBJ1-1
D gene: -
clone size: many
V gene: TRBV6-2/TRBV6-3
CDR3 protein: CASIGRDTEAFF
CDR3 DNA: TGTGCCAGCATAGGGCGCGACACTGAAGCTTTCTTT

J gene: TRBJ2-7
D gene: TRBD2
clone size: -
V gene: TRBV4-2
CDR3 protein: CASSQSLAGEGYEQYF
CDR3 DNA: TGTGCCAGCAGCCAGTCTTTAGCGGGAGAGGGATACGAGCAGTACTTC

J gene: TRBJ1-4
D gene: TRBD1
clone size: -
V gene: TRBV27
CDR3 protein: CASSPRWTGLRVEKLFF
CDR3 DNA: TGTGCCAGCAGTCCGCGGTGGACAGGGTTACGAGTCGAAAAACTGTTTTTT

J gene: TRBJ2-7
D gene: -
clone size: few
V gene: TRBV18
CDR3 protein: CASSPRTDPSYEQYF
CDR3 DNA: TGTGCCAGCTCACCACGCACTGATCCCTCCTACGAGCAGTACTTC

J gene: TRBJ2-2
D gene: -
clone size: -
V gene: TRBV10-3
CDR3 protein: CAISESSHGELFF
CDR3 DNA: TGTGCCATCAGTGAGTCTAGTCACGGGGAGCTGTTTTTT

J gene: TRBJ2-5
D gene: -
clone size: -
V gene: TRBV6-1
CDR3 protein: CAVSGTQYF
CDR3 DNA: TGTGCCGTATCCGGGACCCAGTACTTC

J gene: TRBJ1-1
D gene: TRBD1
clone size: many
V gene: TRBV5-1
CDR3 protein: CASSLYPGGHTEAFF
CDR3 DNA: TGCGCCAGCAGCTTGTATCCAGGGGGGCACACTGAAGCTTTCTTT

J gene: TRBJ2-7
D gene: -
clone size: few
V gene: TRBV4-1
CDR3 protein: CASSQVGTSLFYEQYF
CDR3 DNA: TGCGCCAGCAGCCAAGTCGGTACTAGCCTTTTCTACGAGCAGTACTTC

J gene: TRBJ2-2
D gene: TRBD2
clone size: -
V gene: TRBV7-2
CDR3 protein: CASSLGYRLADTGELFF
CDR3 DNA: TGTGCCAGCAGCTTAGGATACCGCCTAGCGGACACCGGGGAGCTGTTTTTT

J gene: TRBJ2-4
D gene: -
clone size: -
V gene: TRBV27
CDR3 protein: CATAARSAKNIQYF
CDR3 DNA: TGTGCCACCGCAGCAAGATCGGCCAAAAACATTCAGTACTTC

J gene: TRBJ2-7
D gene: -
clone size: many
V gene: TRBV27
CDR3 protein: CASSLYGYGEQYF
CDR3 DNA: TGTGCCAGCAGTTTATACGGGTATGGCGAGCAGTACTTC

J gene: TRBJ2-3
D gene: TRBD2
clone size: many
V gene: TRBV11-2
CDR3 protein: CASSSYGRLGTDTQYF
CDR3 DNA: TGTGCCAGCAGCTCCTACGGGAGGCTGGGCACAGATACGCAGTATTTT

J gene: TRBJ2-1
D gene: TRBD2
clone size: -
V gene: TRBV29-1
CDR3 protein: CTARRRLAESHEQFF
CDR3 DNA: TGCACTGCCCGGCGCCGACTAGCGGAAAGCCATGAGCAGTTCTTC

J gene: TRBJ2-7
D gene: TRBD2
clone size: many
V gene: TRBV2
CDR3 protein: CASLGLAGNYEQYF
CDR3 DNA: TGTGCCAGCCTTGGACTAGCGGGGAACTACGAGCAGTACTTC

J gene: TRBJ2-1
D gene: TRBD1
clone size: -
V gene: TRBV7-8
CDR3 protein: CASSLVDRGEGGQSEQFF
CDR3 DNA: TGTGCCAGCAGCTTAGTGGACAGGGGAGAGGGAGGGCAGTCTGAGCAGTTCTTC

J gene: TRBJ2-7
D gene: TRBD2
clone size: -
V gene: TRBV6-1
CDR3 protein: CASSKAGVDEQYF
CDR3 DNA: TGTGCCAGCAGCAAAGCGGGAGTGGATGAGCAGTACTTC

J gene: TRBJ2-1
D gene: -
clone size: few
V gene: TRBV6-1
CDR3 protein: CASSERWLAYQYNEQFF
CDR3 DNA: TGTGCCAGCAGTGAGCGGTGGCTAGCCTACCAATACAATGAGCAGTTCTTC

J gene: TRBJ2-3
D gene: TRBD2
clone size: many
V gene: TRBV28
CDR3 protein: CASRGTRGATDTQYF
CDR3 DNA: TGTGCCAGCAGAGGGACTAGGGGGGCCACAGATACGCAGTATTTT

J gene: TRBJ2-5
D gene: TRBD2
clone size: many
V gene: TRBV28
CDR3 protein: CASSLGTSGSGETQYF
CDR3 DNA: TGTGCCAGCAGTCTGGGGACTAGCGGGAGTGGTGAGACCCAGTACTTC

J gene: TRBJ2-1
D gene: -
clone size: few
V gene: TRBV5-6
CDR3 protein: CASSQTAWVSRDAFF
CDR3 DNA: TGTGCCAGCAGCCAGACAGCTTGGGTGTCCAGGGATGCGTTCTTC

J gene: TRBJ1-1
D gene: -
clone size: few
V gene: TRBV28
CDR3 protein: CATGGGGSNTEAFF
CDR3 DNA: TGTGCCACCGGGGGGGGGGGATCGAACACTGAAGCTTTCTTT

J gene: TRBJ2-2
D gene: -
clone size: many
V gene: TRBV30
CDR3 protein: CAWSDAGSTGELFF
CDR3 DNA: TGTGCCTGGAGTGACGCTGGGAGCACCGGGGAGCTGTTTTTT

J gene: TRBJ1-3
D gene: -
clone size: -
V gene: TRBV3-1
CDR3 protein: CASSQEGSSGNTIYF
CDR3 DNA: TGTGCCAGCAGCCAAGAGGGGAGCTCTGGAAACACCATATATTTT